The 30 T cell receptor beta chains presented below share a single source sample, sequenced in a study of T cells after posttransplantation cyclophosphamide. Generated by immunoSEQ multiplex PCR, the TCRdb table keeps only in-frame clones and is missing some. The sample lists approximately 15,000 clones; about 95% were seen once. The naive gate required viable CD3+CD4+ or CD3+CD8+ cells with CCR7+CD45RA+CD45RO-CD95-CD27+CD28+ phenotype. The sample taken for sequencing was naive CD4+ T cells sorted from blood. The receptors derive from a woman aged 45-65 years in good health and a related stem cell transplant donor.

The chain couples TRBV29-1 to TRBJ1-1; a possible D gene is TRBD1 (5 bases). From germline, CDR1 is SQVTM and CDR2 ANQGSEA. V was trimmed by 2 bases and J by 10 bases, leaving 14 bases between them. This CDR3 region has 12 residues. In DNA form, the CDR3 reads TGCAGCGTTGAATACAGGACCTGGGGAGCTTTCTTT. It yields the protein CSVEYRTWGAFF.

The rearrangement joins TRBV5-5 to TRBJ2-7, with a weak D call TRBD1 (5 bases). CDR1 and CDR2 from the germline V gene are SGHKS and YYEKEE (reference sequence). V was clipped by 0 bases and J by 5 bases, with 12 bases between them. The CDR3 consists of 14 residues. CDR3 nucleotide sequence: TGTGCCAGCAGCTTGGCCCCAGGGTTTGACGAGCAGTACTTC. Translation gives CASSLAPGFDEQYF.

The chain uses TRBV7-9 and TRBJ2-3; TRBD2 matches 10 bases. CDR3 length equals 15 residues. V trimming: 2 bases; J trimming: 5 bases; junction bases outside the gene matches: 4. Germline values: CDR1 SEHNR, CDR2 FQNEAQ (reference sequence). The CDR3 protein is CASSLLAGAVDTQYF. The CDR3 DNA reads TGTGCCAGCAGCTTACTAGCGGGAGCTGTAGATACGCAGTATTTT.

V usage is TRBV6-1 and J usage is TRBJ1-5, with TRBD1 identical over 10 bases. Germline loops: CDR1 MNHNS, CDR2 SASEGT. V was clipped by 0 bases and J by 6 bases; unmatched bases: 5. The CDR3 spans 16 residues. CDR3 protein: CASSEALRTGGQPQHF. In DNA, the CDR3 is TGTGCCAGCAGTGAAGCGCTGAGGACAGGGGGTCAGCCCCAGCATTTT.

V usage is TRBV5-4 and J usage is TRBJ1-2, with D perhaps TRBD1 (6 bases). The V gene lost 5 bases and the J gene lost 2 bases, with 13 bases spanning the gap. The CDR3 is 14 residues long. From germline, CDR1 is SGHNT and CDR2 YYREEE (reference sequence). CDR3 in DNA: TGTGCCAGCAGAGGTCGGGACAAAAACTATGGCTACACCTTC. This gives the protein CASRGRDKNYGYTF.

This clone showed up just a few times. V gene TRBV27 combines with J gene TRBJ1-1, with D tentatively TRBD1 (6 bases). The germline gives CDR1 MNHEY, CDR2 SMNVEV (reference sequence). CDR3 size: 14 residues. V was trimmed by 5 bases and J by 8 bases, leaving 18 bases between them. The CDR3 coding sequence is TGTGCCAGCAGTACGAACGACAGGTCGGGCGAAGCTTTCTTT. Its protein product is CASSTNDRSGEAFF.

The chain combines TRBV7-2 with TRBJ2-4; the match to TRBD1 covers 8 bases. The ends lost 6 bases at V and 6 bases at J; junction bases unmatched: 4. The germline V gene has CDR1 SGHTA and CDR2 FQGNSA. This CDR3 is 13 amino acids long. In DNA form, the CDR3 reads TGTGCCAGCAGTACAGACAGGGGAAACATTCAGTACTTC. This gives the protein CASSTDRGNIQYF.

On this clone: One end of the junction fails to match germline, which may point to a read error. The sample carries other DNA sequences with the same CDR3. The chain couples TRBV19 to TRBJ1-3; D call uncertain. CDR3 length equals 16 residues. The germline V gene encodes CDR1 LNHDA and CDR2 SQIVND (reference sequence). The DNA of the CDR3 is TGTGCCAGTAGTATAGGTCCAGGCCGCTCTGGGAACACCATATATTTT. Its translation is CASSIGPGRSGNTIYF.

J is TRBJ1-2 and V is TRBV6-1; the D is unclear. The length of the CDR3 is 13 residues. Germline CDR1 is MNHNS and CDR2 is SASEGT. The V end lost 0 bases, the J end lost 5 bases, and 7 bases lay between the germline ends. This CDR3 is CASSEAAGYGYTF. For the CDR3, the DNA is TGTGCCAGCAGTGAAGCGGCGGGATATGGCTACACCTTC.

The rearrangement links TRBV5-1 to TRBJ2-1; TRBD2 matches at 9 bases. The CDR3 covers 16 residues. Germline V gene sequence: CDR1 SGHRS, CDR2 YFSETQ. The V and J ends lost 5 bases and 0 bases, in that order; junction bases with no gene match: 6. The chain's CDR3 is CASRYSGGSSYNEQFF. CDR3 nucleotides: TGCGCCAGCAGGTATAGCGGGGGCTCCTCCTACAATGAGCAGTTCTTC.

This clone has a single count. Here the CDR3 reads CASGGGLGTITAGELFF. The CDR3, as DNA: TGTGCCAGCGGCGGGGGGCTAGGGACTATTACTGCCGGGGAGCTGTTTTTT. This chain links TRBV27 with TRBJ2-2; 8 bases map to TRBD2. Per germline, CDR1 MNHEY and CDR2 SMNVEV (reference sequence). The junction had 17 bases not matched to a gene; V was cut back by 8 bases and J by 6 bases. The CDR3 runs 17 residues.

This chain joins TRBV7-9 and TRBJ1-1; 7 bases map to TRBD1. Trimming took 1 base from V and 1 from J; bases not matched to a gene: 0. The CDR3 extends over 14 amino acids. Germline lookup yields CDR1 SEHNR and CDR2 FQNEAQ (reference sequence). As DNA, the CDR3 is TGTGCCAGCAGCTTAGACAGGGGGAACACTGAAGCTTTCTTT. This codes for CASSLDRGNTEAFF.

This chain links TRBV19 with TRBJ2-7; D is unclear. CDR1 is LNHDA and CDR2 is SQIVND in the germline V gene (reference sequence). The CDR3 has 11 amino acids. V lost 2 bases to trimming and J lost 6 bases, with 5 bases between them. The CDR3: CASSITGEQYF. CDR3 coding DNA: TGTGCCAGTAGTATAACCGGCGAGCAGTACTTC.

The chain uses TRBV27 and TRBJ2-7; TRBD2 matches at 9 bases. J lost 2 bases, V lost 0 bases, and 8 bases had no gene match. The CDR3 is made up of 17 amino acids. CDR1 and CDR2 (germline): MNHEY, SMNVEV (reference sequence). DNA for the CDR3: TGTGCCAGCAGTTTATCGGGGCTAGCGGGATCGGCCTACGAGCAGTACTTC. Its translation: CASSLSGLAGSAYEQYF.

The rearrangement uses TRBV5-1 and TRBJ2-2, with a weak D call TRBD2 (6 bases). Germline values: CDR1 SGHRS, CDR2 YFSETQ. The CDR3 runs to 14 residues. Trimming removed 0 bases at V and 4 bases at J, with 7 bases between. The CDR3 sequence: CASSLGGVTGELFF. In DNA form, the CDR3 reads TGCGCCAGCAGCTTGGGGGGGGTCACCGGGGAGCTGTTTTTT.

The chain carries TRBV10-1 and TRBJ2-2; 8 bases line up with TRBD1. Germline V CDR1 and CDR2: WNHNN, SYGVQD (reference sequence). J lost 6 bases, V lost 4 bases, and 7 bases had no gene match. The CDR3 totals 15 residues. This CDR3 reads CASSAKTGGSGELFF. As DNA, the CDR3 is TGCGCCAGCAGTGCTAAAACAGGGGGTTCCGGGGAGCTGTTTTTT.

The J gene is TRBJ2-1, the V gene TRBV19; TRBD2 matches 8 bases. V was clipped by 8 bases and J by 0 bases; unmatched bases: 12. CDR3 length: 17 amino acids. Looked up from germline, CDR1 is LNHDA and CDR2 is SQIVND (reference sequence). CDR3 nucleotides: TGTGCCAGTCTCTCCACGGGACTAGGGGACTCCTACAATGAGCAGTTCTTC. This codes for CASLSTGLGDSYNEQFF.

There are a few counts of this clone. The V gene is TRBV5-8, the J gene TRBJ1-4; 9 bases map to TRBD1. The trim removed 6 bases at V and 8 bases at J, leaving 11 bases unmatched. This CDR3 comprises 15 residues. Germline assignment: CDR1 SGHTS and CDR2 YDEGEE. CDR3 coding DNA: TGTGCCAGCATGGCTTTCGGGACAGGGAGAGAAAAACTGTTTTTT. Translated: CASMAFGTGREKLFF.

This rearrangement joins TRBV7-7 to TRBJ2-7, with D perhaps matching TRBD1 (8 bases). V was cut by 5 bases and J by 4 bases, with 18 bases left in between. The CDR3 has 15 amino acids. CDR1 and CDR2 (germline): SSHAT, FNYEAQ (reference sequence). The CDR3 sequence: CASSPGQGGTYEQYF. CDR3 sequence (DNA): TGTGCCAGCAGCCCCGGACAGGGAGGGACGTACGAGCAGTACTTC.

This chain joins TRBV6-5 and TRBJ1-5; D uncertain. V was trimmed by 0 bases and J by 7 bases, leaving 10 bases between them. Germline V gene sequence: CDR1 MNHEY, CDR2 SVGAGI. The length of the CDR3 is 14 residues. CDR3 region: CASSYSRLWQPQHF. In DNA, the CDR3 is TGTGCCAGCAGTTACTCGAGGCTTTGGCAGCCCCAGCATTTT.

J is TRBJ1-1 and V is TRBV6-1; D unresolved. V gave up 2 bases and J gave up 10 bases, with 14 bases separating them. Germline CDR1 is MNHNS and CDR2 is SASEGT. The CDR3 covers 13 residues. CDR3 nucleotide sequence: TGTGCCAGCAGTGAATTAATTTCATCGGGAGCTTTCTTT. It translates to CASSELISSGAFF.

This chain uses TRBV9 with TRBJ1-1; 7 nucleotides line up with TRBD1. Germline trimming cut 0 bases from V and 0 bases from J; bases unmatched to any gene: 11. From germline, CDR1 is SGDLS and CDR2 YYNGEE. The CDR3 is made up of 18 amino acids. The CDR3 here is CASSVGAVPGQMNTEAFF. CDR3 nucleotide sequence: TGTGCCAGCAGCGTAGGCGCCGTTCCGGGACAGATGAACACTGAAGCTTTCTTT. Full variable domain (outside the CDR3, taken from reference TRBV9 and TRBJ1-1): DSGVTQTPKHLITATGQRVTLRCSPRSGDLSVYWYQQSLDQGLQFLIQYYNGEERAKGNILERFSAQQFPDLHSELNLSSLELGDSALYFCASSVGAVPGQMNTEAFFGQGTRLTVV.

V gene TRBV10-3 combines with J gene TRBJ1-3; the match to TRBD1 covers 8 bases. The CDR3 spans 17 residues. V shed 10 bases, J shed 3 bases, and the junction held 17 bases outside the gene matches. The germline CDR1 and CDR2 sequences are ENHRY and SYGVKD. The chain's CDR3 is CATTSSQGGLFGNTIYF. CDR3 DNA sequence: TGTGCCACCACATCTTCACAGGGGGGGCTATTTGGAAACACCATATATTTT.

The chain is built from TRBV30 and TRBJ1-2, with a possible D match to TRBD1 (5 bases). The CDR3 sequence is 15 residues long. V was cut by 1 base and J by 4 bases, with 16 bases left in between. The germline V gene has CDR1 GTSNPN and CDR2 SVGIG (reference sequence). CDR3 in DNA: TGTGCCTGGAGTGAAGTCAGGGTCAGCCTCTATGGCTACACCTTC. Translation: CAWSEVRVSLYGYTF. The full variable domain, completed using reference TRBV30 and TRBJ1-2, is SQTIHQWPATLVQPVGSPLSLECTVEGTSNPNLYWYRQAAGRGLQLLFYSVGIGQISSEVPQNLSASRPQDRQFILSSKKLLLSDSGFYLCAWSEVRVSLYGYTFGSGTRLTVV.

The chain couples TRBV25-1 to TRBJ2-3; perhaps TRBD2 as D (5 bases). CDR3 length: 13 residues. Germline-derived CDR1 and CDR2 are MGHDK and SYGVNS. V lost 9 bases to trimming and J lost 1 base, with 11 bases between them. As DNA, the CDR3 is TGTGCCAGTTCCTTGAGGGGCACAGATACGCAGTATTTT. Translated: CASSLRGTDTQYF. Full variable domain (missing parts from reference TRBV25-1 and TRBJ2-3): EADIYQTPRYLVIGTGKKITLECSQTMGHDKMYWYQQDPGMELHLIHYSYGVNSTEKGDLSSESTVSRIRTEHFPLTLESARPSHTSQYLCASSLRGTDTQYFGPGTRLTVL.

The CDR3, as DNA: TGCGCCAGCAGGGGCCCAACTAATGAAAAACTGTTTTTT. Its translation is CASRGPTNEKLFF. The V gene is TRBV5-1, the J gene TRBJ1-4; D is undetermined. The V and J ends lost 5 bases and 0 bases respectively, with 5 bases between them. CDR1 and CDR2 (germline): SGHRS, YFSETQ. The CDR3 consists of 13 residues.

The chain couples TRBV5-1 to TRBJ2-2; 7 bases map to TRBD2. With 4 bases clipped from V and 3 bases from J, the junction kept 9 bases outside the gene matches. The germline V gene encodes CDR1 SGHRS and CDR2 YFSETQ. The CDR3 spans 16 residues. The CDR3 spells CASSPEGGEYTGELFF. CDR3 coding DNA: TGCGCCAGCAGCCCCGAGGGAGGGGAATACACCGGGGAGCTGTTTTTT.

The genes are TRBV11-2 and TRBJ1-1, with a possible D match to TRBD1 (6 bases). CDR3 length equals 14 residues. Germline lookup yields CDR1 SGHAT and CDR2 FQNNGV. V lost 3 bases and J lost 4, with 12 bases in between. For the CDR3, the DNA is TGTGCCAGCAGCTTTTCCAGGGGTAGCACTGAAGCTTTCTTT. Protein: CASSFSRGSTEAFF.

The chain carries TRBV6-5 and TRBJ1-1, with D possibly matching TRBD1 (6 bases). Looked up from germline, CDR1 is MNHEY and CDR2 is SVGAGI. The CDR3 is 15 residues long. Trimming took off 5 bases at V and 4 bases at J, with 17 bases between the two ends. The DNA of the CDR3 is TGTGCCAGCAGTCCCCTCTATCAGGGGCCCACTGAAGCTTTCTTT. This sequence encodes CASSPLYQGPTEAFF.

The rearrangement links TRBV21-1 to TRBJ2-1; the D segment call TRBD2 is taken from the table without a DNA check. TRBV21-1 is listed as a pseudogene. The length of the CDR3 is 16 residues. CDR3: CASSKCTGGAYNEQFF. Here the CDR3 DNA reads TGTGCCAGCAGCAAGTGTACGGGAGGCGCCTACAATGAGCAGTTCTTC.